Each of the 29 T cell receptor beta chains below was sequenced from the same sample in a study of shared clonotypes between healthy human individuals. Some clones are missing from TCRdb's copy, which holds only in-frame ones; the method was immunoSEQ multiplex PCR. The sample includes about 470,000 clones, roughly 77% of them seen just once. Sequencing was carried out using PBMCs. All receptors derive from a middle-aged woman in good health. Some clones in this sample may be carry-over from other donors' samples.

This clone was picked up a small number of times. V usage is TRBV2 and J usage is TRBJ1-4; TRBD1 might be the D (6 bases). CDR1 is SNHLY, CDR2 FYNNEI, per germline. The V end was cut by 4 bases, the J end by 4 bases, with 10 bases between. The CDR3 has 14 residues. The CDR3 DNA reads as TGTGCCAGCAGTGCCTCAGGGGTTAATGAAAAACTGTTTTTT. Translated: CASSASGVNEKLFF.

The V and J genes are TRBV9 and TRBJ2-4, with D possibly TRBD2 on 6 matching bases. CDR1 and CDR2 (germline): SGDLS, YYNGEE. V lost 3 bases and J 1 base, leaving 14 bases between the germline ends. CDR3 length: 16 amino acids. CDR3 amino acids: CASSAGVPAAKNIQYF. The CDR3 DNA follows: TGTGCCAGCAGCGCGGGAGTGCCGGCGGCCAAAAACATTCAGTACTTC.

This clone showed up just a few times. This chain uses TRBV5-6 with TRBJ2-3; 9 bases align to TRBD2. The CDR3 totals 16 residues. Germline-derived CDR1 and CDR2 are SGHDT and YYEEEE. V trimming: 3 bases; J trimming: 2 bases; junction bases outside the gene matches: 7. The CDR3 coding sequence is TGTGCCAGCAGCTCACCTAGCGGGAAGGCCACAGATACGCAGTATTTT. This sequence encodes CASSSPSGKATDTQYF. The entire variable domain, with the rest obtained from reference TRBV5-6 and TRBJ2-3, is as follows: DAGVTQSPTHLIKTRGQQVTLRCSPKSGHDTVSWYQQALGQGPQFIFQYYEEEERQRGNFPDRFSGHQFPNYSSELNVNALLLGDSALYLCASSSPSGKATDTQYFGPGTRLTVL.

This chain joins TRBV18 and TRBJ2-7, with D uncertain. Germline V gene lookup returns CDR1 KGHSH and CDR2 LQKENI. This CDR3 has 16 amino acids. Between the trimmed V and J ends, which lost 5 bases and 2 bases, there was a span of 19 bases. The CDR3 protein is CASSANSMFSPYEQYF. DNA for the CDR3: TGTGCCAGCTCAGCCAATTCTATGTTCAGTCCCTACGAGCAGTACTTC.

The CDR3: CASSQEIEAGLFYNEQFF. DNA for the CDR3: TGCGCCAGCAGCCAAGAAATCGAGGCGGGACTATTCTACAATGAGCAGTTCTTC. This chain uses TRBV4-3 with TRBJ2-1; 7 bases align to TRBD2. V was pared by 0 bases and J by 3 bases, with 11 bases of the junction left unmatched. There are 18 residues in the CDR3. The germline CDR1 and CDR2 sequences are LGHNA and YSLEER.

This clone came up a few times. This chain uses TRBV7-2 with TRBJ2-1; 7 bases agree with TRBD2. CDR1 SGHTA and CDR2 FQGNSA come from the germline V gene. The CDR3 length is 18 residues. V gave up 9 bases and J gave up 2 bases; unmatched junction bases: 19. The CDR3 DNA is TGTGCCAGAAACATGCGTGGGAGGGAGGGCCTCGCCTACAATGAGCAGTTCTTC. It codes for CARNMRGREGLAYNEQFF.

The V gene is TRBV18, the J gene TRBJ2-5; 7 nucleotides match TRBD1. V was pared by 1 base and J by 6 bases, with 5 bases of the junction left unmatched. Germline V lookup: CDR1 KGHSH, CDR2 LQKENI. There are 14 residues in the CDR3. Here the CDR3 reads CASSPQTGEKTQYF. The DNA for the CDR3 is TGTGCCAGCTCACCACAAACAGGGGAGAAGACCCAGTACTTC.

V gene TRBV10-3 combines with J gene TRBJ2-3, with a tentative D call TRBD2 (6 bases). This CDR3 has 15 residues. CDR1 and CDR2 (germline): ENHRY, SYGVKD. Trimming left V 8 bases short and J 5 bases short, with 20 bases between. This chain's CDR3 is CAIGWGTLEGDTQYF. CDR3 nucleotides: TGTGCCATCGGATGGGGAACTTTGGAGGGAGATACGCAGTATTTT.

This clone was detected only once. This chain's CDR3 is CASSDDAPANEQFF. DNA for the CDR3: TGTGCCAGCAGTGACGACGCCCCGGCGAATGAGCAGTTCTTC. This chain joins TRBV6-4 and TRBJ2-1, with unresolved D. Trimming took 2 bases from V and 7 from J, leaving 12 bases between them. The CDR3 spans 14 residues. Germline values: CDR1 MRHNA, CDR2 SNTAGT.

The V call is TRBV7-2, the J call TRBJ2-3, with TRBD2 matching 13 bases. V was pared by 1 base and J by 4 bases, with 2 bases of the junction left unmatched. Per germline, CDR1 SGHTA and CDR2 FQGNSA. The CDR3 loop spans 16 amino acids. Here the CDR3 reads CASSLGTSGRADTQYF. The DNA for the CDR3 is TGTGCCAGCAGCTTAGGGACTAGCGGGAGAGCAGATACGCAGTATTTT.

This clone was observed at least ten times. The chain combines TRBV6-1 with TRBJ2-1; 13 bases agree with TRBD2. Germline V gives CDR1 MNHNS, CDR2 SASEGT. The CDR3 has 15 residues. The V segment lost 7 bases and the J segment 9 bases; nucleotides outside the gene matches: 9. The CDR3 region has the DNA TGTGCCAGCACTCAACTAGCGGGAGGGCCTCTTGAGCAGTTCTTC. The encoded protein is CASTQLAGGPLEQFF.

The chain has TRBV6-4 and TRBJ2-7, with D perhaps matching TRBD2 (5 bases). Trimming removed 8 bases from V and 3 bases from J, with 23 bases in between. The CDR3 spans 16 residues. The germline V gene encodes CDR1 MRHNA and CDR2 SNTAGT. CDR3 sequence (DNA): TGTGCCAGCTGTGCCTTTATGTCGGCGGGCCTCTACGAGCAGTACTTC. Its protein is CASCAFMSAGLYEQYF.

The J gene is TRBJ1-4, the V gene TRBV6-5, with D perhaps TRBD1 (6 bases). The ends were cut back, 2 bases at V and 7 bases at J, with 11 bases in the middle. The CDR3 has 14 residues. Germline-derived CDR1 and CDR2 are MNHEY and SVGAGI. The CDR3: CASSYGGGGEKLFF. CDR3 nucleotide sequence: TGTGCCAGCAGTTACGGAGGGGGAGGTGAAAAACTGTTTTTT.

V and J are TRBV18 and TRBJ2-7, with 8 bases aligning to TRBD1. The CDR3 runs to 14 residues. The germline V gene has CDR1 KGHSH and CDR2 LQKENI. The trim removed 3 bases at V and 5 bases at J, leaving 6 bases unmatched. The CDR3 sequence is CASSPRTGRNEQYF. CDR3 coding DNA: TGTGCCAGCTCACCCCGGACAGGGAGGAACGAGCAGTACTTC.

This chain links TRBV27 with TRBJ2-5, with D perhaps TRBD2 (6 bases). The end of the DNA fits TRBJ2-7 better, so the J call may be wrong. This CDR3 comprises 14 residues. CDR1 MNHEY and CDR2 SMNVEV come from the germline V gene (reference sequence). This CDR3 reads CASRRTSPRDEQYF. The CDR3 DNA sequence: TGTGCCAGCAGGCGTACTAGCCCTAGGGACGAGCAGTACTTC.

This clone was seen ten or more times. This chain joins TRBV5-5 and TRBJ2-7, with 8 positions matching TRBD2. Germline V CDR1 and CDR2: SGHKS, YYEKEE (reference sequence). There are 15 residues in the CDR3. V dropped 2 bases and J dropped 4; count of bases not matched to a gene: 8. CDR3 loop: CASSFGTRPVYEQYF. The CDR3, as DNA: TGTGCCAGCAGCTTCGGGACTAGGCCTGTGTACGAGCAGTACTTC.

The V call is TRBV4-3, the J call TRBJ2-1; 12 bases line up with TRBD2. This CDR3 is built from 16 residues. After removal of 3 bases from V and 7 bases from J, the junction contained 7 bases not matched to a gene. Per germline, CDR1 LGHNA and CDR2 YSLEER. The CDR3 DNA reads TGCGCCAGCAGCCAGCAACTAGCGGGAGGTTGGAATGAGCAGTTCTTC. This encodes CASSQQLAGGWNEQFF.

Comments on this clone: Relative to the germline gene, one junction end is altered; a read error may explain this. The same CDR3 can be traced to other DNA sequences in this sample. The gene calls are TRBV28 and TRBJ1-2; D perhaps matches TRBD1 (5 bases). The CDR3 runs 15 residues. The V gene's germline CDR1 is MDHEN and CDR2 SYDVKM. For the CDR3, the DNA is TGCGCCAGCAGCATAACCCGAGTCGGGGGCTATGGCTACACCTTC. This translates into CASSITRVGGYGYTF.

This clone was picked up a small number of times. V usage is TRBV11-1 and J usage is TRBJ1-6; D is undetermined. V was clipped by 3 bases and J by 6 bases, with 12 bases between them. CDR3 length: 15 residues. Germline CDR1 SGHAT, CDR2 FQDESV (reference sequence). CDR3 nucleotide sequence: TGTGCCAGCAGCTTTGGGATGGAGGGTAATTCACCCCTCCACTTT. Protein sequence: CASSFGMEGNSPLHF. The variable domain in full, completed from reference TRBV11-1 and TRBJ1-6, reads EAEVAQSPRYKITEKSQAVAFWCDPISGHATLYWYRQILGQGPELLVQFQDESVVDDSQLPKDRFSAERLKGVDSTLKIQPAELGDSAMYLCASSFGMEGNSPLHFGNGTRLTVT.

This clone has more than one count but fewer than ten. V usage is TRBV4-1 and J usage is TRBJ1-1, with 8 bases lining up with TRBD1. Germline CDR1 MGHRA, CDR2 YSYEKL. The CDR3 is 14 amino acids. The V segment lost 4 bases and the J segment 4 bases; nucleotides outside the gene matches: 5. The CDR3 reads CASSLPGGFTEAFF. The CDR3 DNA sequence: TGCGCCAGCAGCCTCCCAGGGGGCTTCACTGAAGCTTTCTTT.

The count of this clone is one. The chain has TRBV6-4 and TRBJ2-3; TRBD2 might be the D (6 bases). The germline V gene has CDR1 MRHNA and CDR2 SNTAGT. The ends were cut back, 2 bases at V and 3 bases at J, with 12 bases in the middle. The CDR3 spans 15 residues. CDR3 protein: CASSDEGGGTDTQYF. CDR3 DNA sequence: TGTGCCAGCAGTGACGAGGGAGGAGGAACAGATACGCAGTATTTT.

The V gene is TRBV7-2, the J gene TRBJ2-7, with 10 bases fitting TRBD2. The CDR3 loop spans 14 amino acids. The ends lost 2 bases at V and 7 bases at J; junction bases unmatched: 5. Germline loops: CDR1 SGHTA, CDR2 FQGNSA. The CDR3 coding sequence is TGTGCCAGCAGCTTACTAGCGGGAGTGGGTGAGCAGTACTTC. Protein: CASSLLAGVGEQYF.

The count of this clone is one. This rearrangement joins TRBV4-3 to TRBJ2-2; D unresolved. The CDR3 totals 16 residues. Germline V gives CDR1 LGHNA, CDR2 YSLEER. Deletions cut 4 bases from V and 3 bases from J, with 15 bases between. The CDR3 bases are TGCGCCAGCAGCCCAAACTGGACGCCCGACACCGGGGAGCTGTTTTTT. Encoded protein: CASSPNWTPDTGELFF.

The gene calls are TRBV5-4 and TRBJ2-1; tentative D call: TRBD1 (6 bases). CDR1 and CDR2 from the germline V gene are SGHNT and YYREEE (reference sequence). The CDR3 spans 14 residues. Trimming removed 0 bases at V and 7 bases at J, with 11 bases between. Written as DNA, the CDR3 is TGTGCCAGCAGCTTGGTGGGCAGGGGAAATGAGCAGTTCTTC. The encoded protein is CASSLVGRGNEQFF.

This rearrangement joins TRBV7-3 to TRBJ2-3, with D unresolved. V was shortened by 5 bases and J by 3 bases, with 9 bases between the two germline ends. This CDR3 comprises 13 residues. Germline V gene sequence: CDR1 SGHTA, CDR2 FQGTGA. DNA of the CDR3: TGTGCCAGCAGCAGGGTTGGGACAGATACGCAGTATTTT. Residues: CASSRVGTDTQYF.

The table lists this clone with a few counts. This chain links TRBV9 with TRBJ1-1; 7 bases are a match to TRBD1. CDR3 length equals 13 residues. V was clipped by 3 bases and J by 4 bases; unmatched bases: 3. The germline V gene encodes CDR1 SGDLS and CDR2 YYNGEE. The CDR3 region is CASSEGQFTEAFF. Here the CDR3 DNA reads TGTGCCAGCAGCGAGGGACAGTTCACTGAAGCTTTCTTT.

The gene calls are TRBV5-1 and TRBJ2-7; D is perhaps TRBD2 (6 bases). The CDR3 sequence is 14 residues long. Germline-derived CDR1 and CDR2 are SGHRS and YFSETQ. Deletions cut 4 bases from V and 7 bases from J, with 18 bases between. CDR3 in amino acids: CASSPGAGSWEQYF. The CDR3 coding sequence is TGCGCCAGCAGCCCAGGCGCGGGGTCATGGGAGCAGTACTTC.

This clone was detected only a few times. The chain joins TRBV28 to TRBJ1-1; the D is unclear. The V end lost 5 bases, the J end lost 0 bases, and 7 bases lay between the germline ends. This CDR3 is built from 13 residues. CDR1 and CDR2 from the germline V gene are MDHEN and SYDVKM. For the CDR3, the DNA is TGTGCCAGCAGTCCGAGTCTGAACACTGAAGCTTTCTTT. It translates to CASSPSLNTEAFF. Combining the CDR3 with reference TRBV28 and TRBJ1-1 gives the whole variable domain DVKVTQSSRYLVKRTGEKVFLECVQDMDHENMFWYRQDPGLGLRLIYFSYDVKMKEKGDIPEGYSVSREKKERFSLILESASTNQTSMYLCASSPSLNTEAFFGQGTRLTVV.

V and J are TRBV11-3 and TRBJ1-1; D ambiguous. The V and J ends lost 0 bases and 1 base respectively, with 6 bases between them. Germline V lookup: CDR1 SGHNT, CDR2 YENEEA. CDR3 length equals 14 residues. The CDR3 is CASSLEGGNTEAFF. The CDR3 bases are TGTGCCAGCAGCTTAGAGGGCGGGAACACTGAAGCTTTCTTT.